This TCR beta chain was profiled in a study of patients and donors after allogeneic stem cell transplantation. TCRdb redid the calling of the RT-PCR reads with MiXCR, one entry per CDR3 protein. This table has 800,000 to 1,000,000 distinct CDR3 sequences, about 20% appearing once. Germline values: CDR1 SNHLY, CDR2 FYNNEI. Between the trimmed V and J ends, which lost 9 bases and 2 bases, there was a span of 15 bases. This CDR3 spans 14 amino acids. The TCR comes from a human donor who was either an allogeneic HSCT recipient or a stem cell or donor lymphocyte infusion donor (not recorded which). It is not recorded whose cells these are; they may come from a transplant donor. Sequencing was carried out using blood, either unsorted or a sorted T cell fraction (not recorded which). The chain is built from TRBV2 and TRBJ2-3; D not resolved. The CDR3 loop is CASGTRTNTDTQYF. DNA for the CDR3: TGTGCCAGTGGAACACGGACGAACACAGATACGCAGTATTTT.